The 16 T cell receptor beta chains given below trace back to one sample, sequenced in a study of identical twins. TCRdb reprocessed the 5' RACE reads via MiXCR and lists one record per CDR3 protein. The sample has around 1.7 million distinct CDR3 sequences, under 35% seen once. The sequencing sample was made of cord blood. These TCRs come from a newborn girl in good health.

This clonotype was observed many times. This rearrangement joins TRBV21-1 to TRBJ2-7. TRBV21-1 is termed a pseudogene. CDR3 length: 17 residues. Here the CDR3 DNA reads TGTGCCAGCAGCAAAAGGCGACACCTTGATCGGGCCTACGAGCAGTACTTC. Translated: CASSKRRHLDRAYEQYF.

This clonotype was seen a handful of times. This could be a read error, since a much larger clone is one nucleotide away. The J gene is TRBJ1-2, the V gene TRBV29-1; 8 bases are shared with TRBD1. CDR1 SQVTM and CDR2 ANQGSEA come from the germline V gene. Trimming at V came to 4 bases and at J to 4 bases, leaving 2 bases not matched to a gene. This CDR3 is built from 12 residues. The DNA of the CDR3 is TGCAGCGTTGGGACAGGGATCTATGGCTACACCTTC. Protein product: CSVGTGIYGYTF.

The chain recombines TRBV3-1 with TRBJ2-5; 12 bases map to TRBD2. This CDR3 comprises 16 residues. Per germline, CDR1 LGHDT and CDR2 YNNKEL (reference sequence). Trimming cost V 8 bases and J 2 bases; bases outside gene matches: 9. The CDR3 coding sequence is TGTGCCAGCGGCCCTAGACTAGCGGGGGCGCAAGAGACCCAGTACTTC. As protein: CASGPRLAGAQETQYF.

This chain uses TRBV5-1 with TRBJ2-7, with 9 bases fitting TRBD2. The CDR3 runs to 14 residues. Trimming took 4 bases from V and 2 from J; bases not matched to a gene: 4. The germline V gene encodes CDR1 SGHRS and CDR2 YFSETQ. The CDR3 reads CASSMGLAPYEQYF. CDR3 sequence (DNA): TGCGCCAGCAGCATGGGACTAGCCCCCTACGAGCAGTACTTC. The full variable domain, rest sourced from reference TRBV5-1 and TRBJ2-7, is KAGVTQTPRYLIKTRGQQVTLSCSPISGHRSVSWYQQTPGQGLQFLFEYFSETQRNKGNFPGRFSGRQFSNSRSEMNVSTLELGDSALYLCASSMGLAPYEQYFGPGTRLTVT.

The genes are TRBV15 and TRBJ2-7; D call uncertain. Per the germline V gene, CDR1 is LNHNV and CDR2 is YYDKDF (reference sequence). V shed 0 bases and J shed 4 bases, with 7 bases lying between them. The CDR3 is 13 amino acids. The CDR3 DNA reads TGTGCCACCAGCAGAGATCCGAGTTACGAGCAGTACTTC. Amino acid sequence: CATSRDPSYEQYF.

CDR3 DNA: TGTGCCAGCAGCTTCAGGGGCAGGGTGACAGATACGCAGTATTTT. It translates to CASSFRGRVTDTQYF. This chain joins TRBV5-4 and TRBJ2-3; perhaps TRBD1 as D (6 bases). The germline CDR1 and CDR2 sequences are SGHNT and YYREEE (reference sequence). The CDR3 is made up of 15 amino acids. Trimming took off 2 bases at V and 3 bases at J, with 13 bases between the two ends. The full variable domain, its missing parts supplied by reference TRBV5-4 and TRBJ2-3, is ETGVTQSPTHLIKTRGQQVTLRCSSQSGHNTVSWYQQALGQGPQFIFQYYREEENGRGNFPPRFSGLQFPNYSSELNVNALELDDSALYLCASSFRGRVTDTQYFGPGTRLTVL.

This clonotype was found a few times. The chain recombines TRBV2 with TRBJ2-4; D possibly matches TRBD1 or TRBD2 (5 bases each). The CDR3 has 15 amino acids. V was cut by 6 bases and J by 6 bases, with 18 bases left in between. In germline, CDR1 is SNHLY, CDR2 FYNNEI. In nucleotides, the CDR3 is TGTGCCAGCAGCCTCGTTTACCGGGACGTAAACATTCAGTACTTC. It encodes CASSLVYRDVNIQYF.

This clonotype was detected a few times. V is TRBV2 and J is TRBJ2-1; 7 bases line up with TRBD2. CDR3 size: 15 residues. Germline CDR1 is SNHLY and CDR2 is FYNNEI. Trimming removed 6 bases from V and 4 bases from J; junction bases left unmatched: 9. The CDR3 loop is CASSKRLAPYNEQFF. The CDR3 nucleotides are TGTGCCAGCAGCAAGAGACTAGCCCCATACAATGAGCAGTTCTTC.

In this sample, this clonotype turned up a few times. The rearrangement links TRBV30 to TRBJ1-2, with D uncertain. CDR1 and CDR2 (germline): GTSNPN, SVGIG (reference sequence). CDR3 size: 15 residues. V lost 3 bases to trimming and J lost 4 bases, with 18 bases between them. CDR3 amino acids: CAWSQLHRSGYGYTF. The CDR3 region has the DNA TGTGCCTGGAGCCAACTTCACCGTTCGGGCTATGGCTACACCTTC.

The gene calls are TRBV10-1 and TRBJ2-7, with 9 bases that match TRBD2. Germline-derived CDR1 and CDR2 are WNHNN and SYGVQD (reference sequence). The length of the CDR3 is 15 residues. Trimming took 4 bases from V and 1 from J; bases not matched to a gene: 5. The CDR3, as DNA: TGCGCCAGCAGTGGAGCGGCGGGGGGGTCCTACGAGCAGTACTTC. It codes for CASSGAAGGSYEQYF.

The gene calls are TRBV27 and TRBJ2-7, with 11 bases that match TRBD2. With V trimmed by 9 bases and J by 2 bases, 6 bases remained unmatched. This CDR3 comprises 14 residues. Per the germline V gene, CDR1 is MNHEY and CDR2 is SMNVEV (reference sequence). In DNA, the CDR3 is TGTGCCAGTCAAAGACTAGCGGGACCCTACGAGCAGTACTTC. Translated, it gives CASQRLAGPYEQYF.

The chain carries TRBV11-2 and TRBJ2-7; TRBD1 might be the D (5 bases). Trimming cost V 1 base and J 3 bases, with 13 bases left between them. The CDR3 is 15 residues long. Per germline, CDR1 SGHAT and CDR2 FQNNGV. CDR3 sequence: CASSLVFHRNYEQYF. Here the CDR3 DNA reads TGTGCCAGCAGCTTAGTTTTTCACAGGAACTACGAGCAGTACTTC.

This clonotype was found a few times. This rearrangement joins TRBV6-6 to TRBJ2-7, with TRBD1 as a possible D gene (5 bases). V was clipped by 2 bases and J by 2 bases, with 13 bases between them. CDR1 and CDR2 from the germline V gene are MNHNY and SVGAGI (reference sequence). CDR3 size: 15 residues. The CDR3, as DNA: TGTGCCAGCAGTTACAGTGCAGGGCCCACCTACGAGCAGTACTTC. It is translated as CASSYSAGPTYEQYF.

Only a few counts were recorded for this clonotype. This chain connects TRBV27 to TRBJ1-5, with D perhaps TRBD1 (6 bases). The CDR3 is 15 amino acids. CDR1 is MNHEY and CDR2 is SMNVEV in the germline V gene (reference sequence). Trimming removed 4 bases from V and 1 base from J, with 11 bases in between. As DNA, the CDR3 is TGTGCCAGCAGTTCCAGGGGATGGAGCAATCAGCCCCAGCATTTT. Its translation is CASSSRGWSNQPQHF.

This clonotype was observed a handful of times. The J gene is TRBJ2-7, the V gene TRBV25-1; D possibly corresponds to TRBD1 (7 bases). The length of the CDR3 is 12 residues. Germline CDR1 and CDR2: MGHDK and SYGVNS. Between the trimmed V and J ends, which lost 7 bases and 5 bases, there was a span of 12 bases. The CDR3 coding sequence is TGTGCCAGCAACAGGGGAGGCCACGAGCAGTACTTC. This encodes CASNRGGHEQYF.

This clonotype was recorded many times. The V call is TRBV29-1, the J call TRBJ2-7; D is uncertain. V was cut by 3 bases and J by 4 bases, with 10 bases left in between. This CDR3 is built from 12 residues. Germline CDR1 SQVTM, CDR2 ANQGSEA. The DNA for the CDR3 is TGCAGCGTTGAGTCAGGTCGGTACGAGCAGTACTTC. Translation gives CSVESGRYEQYF.